This T cell receptor beta chain was captured in a study of blood T cell repertoires in COVID-19. The CDR3 runs to 12 residues. The V end was cut by 7 bases, the J end by 2 bases, with 6 bases between. Germline V CDR1 and CDR2: SEHNR, FQNEAQ (reference sequence). TCRdb keeps only in-frame clones here, not all; method: immunoSEQ multiplex PCR. The data show approximately 97,000 clones, about 85% seen once. V gene TRBV7-9 combines with J gene TRBJ2-1, with no clear D. This receptor was identified in an older man with acute or convalescent COVID-19. The material sequenced was peripheral blood. Here the CDR3 reads CASTRAYNEQFF. The CDR3 bases are TGTGCCAGCACCCGGGCCTACAATGAGCAGTTCTTC.